The entry below gives a single T cell receptor (beta chain) sequence along with its context. Which antigen it targets is not known. No base quality values were provided; no much bigger clone lies one nucleotide off. Germline trimming: 0 bases from V, 9 bases from J; junction bases outside gene matches: 6. CDR1 and CDR2 were assigned from the germline V gene (reference sequence) as LNHDA and SQIVND. The CDR3 runs 14 amino acids, cysteine and phenylalanine included. The DNA shown is the 42-base CDR3, in frame from base 1. Library preparation was by PCR. These reads were obtained on an Illumina iSeq 100. As for how the authors treated the data: Non-productive sequences were filtered out, and CDR3s that did not start with C, did not end with F or W, or were shorter than 7 amino acids were discarded. Levenshtein distances (stringdist) and unrooted phylogenetic trees (ape) in R version 3.6.1 were used to assess CDR3 homology. Through fastp at Q25 and MiXCR, TCRdb rebuilt clones from the public reads, retaining in-frame beta chains. Each CDR3 protein gets just one entry, which takes the most common genes and DNA from the rows behind it. TCRdb's processing, not the authors', yielded these V and J calls. Within this sample are over 20,000 distinct CDR3 sequences, with around three fifths of them counted one time only. The ten most abundant clones make up around 1.1% of the sample.

Positive SARS-CoV-2 PCR tests in the convalescent patients dated from March to December 2020, before Alpha, Beta and Delta variants emerged in the United States. Ficoll-Paque Plus gradient centrifugation was used to isolate PBMCs from whole blood, and the isolated PBMCs were then either used fresh or cryopreserved at -140C. This sample stems from a study of vaccination and CD4 T cells after COVID-19 (dated 2022 in TCRdb). Broadly, across the study: Convalescent patients had a positive SARS-CoV-2 result on nasal swab PCR, and of these patients, fewer than ten had mild disease and one had severe disease. Six males and four females were included in the convalescent cohort, with two Hispanic individuals, seven Caucasians, two Asians and one multiracial person represented. Participants got two doses of the Pfizer-BioNTech BNT162b2 vaccine (n=8) or two doses of the Moderna mRNA-1273 vaccine (n=2). Post-COVID blood samples from convalescent patients were collected a median of roughly 100 days after diagnosis, with a range of 35 to 161 days. The time from the second vaccine dose to post-vaccine blood sampling had a median of roughly 70 days and ranged from about 14 to 241 days. In 10 COVID-19 convalescent patients and a few infection-naive healthy vaccine recipients, researchers compared the spike-specific CD4+ TCR repertoire from before mRNA vaccination with the repertoire from after.

Study-wide findings and limitations: Only a relatively small number of convalescent patients were included in the study, and early timepoints following natural infection were not analyzed. Although the median number of SARS-CoV-2-reactive clonotypes went up from roughly 22 after infection to 30 to 45 after vaccination, the increase was not significant. Nearly all vaccine-specific clones in convalescent patients (304 of 307) were mono-reactive for SARS-CoV-2 spike rather than cross-reactive with common cold coronaviruses. Among convalescent patients, a median approximately 88% of the SARS-CoV-2-reactive clones seen after vaccination appeared only after vaccination, which suggests priming specific to the vaccine.

This TCR derives from a human donor who had recovered from COVID-19. The source was CD4+ T cells from blood, collected before SARS-CoV-2 vaccination. The chain links TRBV19 with TRBJ1-1; TRBD1 aligns with 8 central bases. The base sequence is TGTGCCAGTAGTATAGATCCTAGACAGGGGAAAGCTTTCTTT. It translates as CASSIDPRQGKAFF.